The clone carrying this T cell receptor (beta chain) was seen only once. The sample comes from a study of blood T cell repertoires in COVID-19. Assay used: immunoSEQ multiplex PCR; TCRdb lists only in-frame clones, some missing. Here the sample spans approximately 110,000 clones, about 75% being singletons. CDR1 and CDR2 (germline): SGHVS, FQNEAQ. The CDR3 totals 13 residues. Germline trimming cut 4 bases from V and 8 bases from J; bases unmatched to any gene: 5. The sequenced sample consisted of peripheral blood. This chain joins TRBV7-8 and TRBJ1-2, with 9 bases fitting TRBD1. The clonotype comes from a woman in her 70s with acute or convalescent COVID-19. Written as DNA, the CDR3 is TGTGCCAGCAGCTCCGGACAGGGGAGCGGCTACACCTTC. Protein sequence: CASSSGQGSGYTF.